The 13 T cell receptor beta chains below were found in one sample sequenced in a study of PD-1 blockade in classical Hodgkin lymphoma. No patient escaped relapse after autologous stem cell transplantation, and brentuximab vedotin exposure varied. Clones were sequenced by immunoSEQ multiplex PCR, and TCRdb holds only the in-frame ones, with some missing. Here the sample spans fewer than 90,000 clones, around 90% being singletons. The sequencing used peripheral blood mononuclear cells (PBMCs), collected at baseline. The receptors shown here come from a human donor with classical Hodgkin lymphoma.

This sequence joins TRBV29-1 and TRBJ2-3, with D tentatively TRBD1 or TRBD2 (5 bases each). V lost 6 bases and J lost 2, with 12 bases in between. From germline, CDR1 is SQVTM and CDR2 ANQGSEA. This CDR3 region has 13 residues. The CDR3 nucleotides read TGCAGCGTCGGAAGGGGACCCACAGATACGCAGTATTTT. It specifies CSVGRGPTDTQYF.

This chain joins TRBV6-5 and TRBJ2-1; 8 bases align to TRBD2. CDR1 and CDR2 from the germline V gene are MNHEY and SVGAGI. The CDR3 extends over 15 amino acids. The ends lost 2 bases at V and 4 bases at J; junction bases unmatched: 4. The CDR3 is CASSYAGLAYNEQFF. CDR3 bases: TGTGCCAGCAGTTACGCCGGACTAGCATACAATGAGCAGTTCTTC.

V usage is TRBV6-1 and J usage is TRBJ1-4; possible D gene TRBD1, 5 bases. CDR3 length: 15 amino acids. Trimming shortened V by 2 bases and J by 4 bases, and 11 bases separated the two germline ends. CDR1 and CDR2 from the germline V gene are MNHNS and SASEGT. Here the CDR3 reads CASSEIGGINEKLFF. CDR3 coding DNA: TGTGCCAGCAGTGAAATCGGGGGGATTAATGAAAAACTGTTTTTT.

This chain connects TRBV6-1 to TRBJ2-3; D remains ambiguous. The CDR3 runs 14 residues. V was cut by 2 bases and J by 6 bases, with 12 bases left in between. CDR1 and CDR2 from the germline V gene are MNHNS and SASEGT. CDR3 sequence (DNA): TGTGCCAGCAGTGAACCCTCCGAACACGATACGCAGTATTTT. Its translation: CASSEPSEHDTQYF.

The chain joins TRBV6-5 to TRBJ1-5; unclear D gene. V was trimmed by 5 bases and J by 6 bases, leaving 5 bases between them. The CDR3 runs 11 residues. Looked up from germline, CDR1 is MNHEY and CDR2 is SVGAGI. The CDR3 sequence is CASSGSQPQHF. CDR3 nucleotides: TGTGCCAGCAGTGGAAGTCAGCCCCAGCATTTT.

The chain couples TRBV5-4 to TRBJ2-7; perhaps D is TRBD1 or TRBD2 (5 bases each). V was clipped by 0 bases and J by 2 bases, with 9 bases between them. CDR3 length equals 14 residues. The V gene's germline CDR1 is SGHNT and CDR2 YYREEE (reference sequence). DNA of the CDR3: TGTGCCAGCAGCTTGGGAGGGGCCCCCTACGAGCAGTACTTC. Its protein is CASSLGGAPYEQYF.

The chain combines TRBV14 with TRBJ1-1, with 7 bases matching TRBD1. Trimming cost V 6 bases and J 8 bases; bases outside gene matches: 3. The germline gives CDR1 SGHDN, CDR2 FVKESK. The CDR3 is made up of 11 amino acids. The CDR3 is CASRPGQEAFF. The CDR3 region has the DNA TGTGCCAGCAGACCGGGACAGGAAGCTTTCTTT.

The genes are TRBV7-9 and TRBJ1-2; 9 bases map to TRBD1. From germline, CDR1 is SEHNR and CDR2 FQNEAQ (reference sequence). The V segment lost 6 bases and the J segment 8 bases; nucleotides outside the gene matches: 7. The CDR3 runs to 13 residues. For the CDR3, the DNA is TGTGCCAGCAGTGTCGGGACAGGGAACGGCTACACCTTC. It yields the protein CASSVGTGNGYTF.

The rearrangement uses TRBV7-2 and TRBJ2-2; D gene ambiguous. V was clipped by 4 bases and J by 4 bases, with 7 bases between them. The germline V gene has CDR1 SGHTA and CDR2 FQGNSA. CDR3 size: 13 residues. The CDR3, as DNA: TGTGCCAGCAGCTCCTATCTCACCGGGGAGCTGTTTTTT. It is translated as CASSSYLTGELFF.

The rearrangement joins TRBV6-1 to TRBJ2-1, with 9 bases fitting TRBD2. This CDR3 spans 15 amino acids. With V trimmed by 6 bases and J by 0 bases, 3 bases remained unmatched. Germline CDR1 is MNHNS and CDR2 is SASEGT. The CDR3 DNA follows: TGTGCCAGCAGGAAGACTAGCGGCTCCTACAATGAGCAGTTCTTC. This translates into CASRKTSGSYNEQFF.

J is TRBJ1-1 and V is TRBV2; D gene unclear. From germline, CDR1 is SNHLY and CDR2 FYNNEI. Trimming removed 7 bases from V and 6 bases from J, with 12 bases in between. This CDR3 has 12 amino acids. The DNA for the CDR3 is TGTGCCAGCAAGATTGAAAGTTCTGAAGCTTTCTTT. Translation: CASKIESSEAFF.

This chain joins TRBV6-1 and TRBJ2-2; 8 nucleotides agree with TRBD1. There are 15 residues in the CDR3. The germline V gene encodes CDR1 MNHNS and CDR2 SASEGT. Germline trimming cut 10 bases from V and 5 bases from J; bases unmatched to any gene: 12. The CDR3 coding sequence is TGTGCCATAAGCACTCGGGACAGGAGTACCGGGGAGCTGTTTTTT. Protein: CAISTRDRSTGELFF.

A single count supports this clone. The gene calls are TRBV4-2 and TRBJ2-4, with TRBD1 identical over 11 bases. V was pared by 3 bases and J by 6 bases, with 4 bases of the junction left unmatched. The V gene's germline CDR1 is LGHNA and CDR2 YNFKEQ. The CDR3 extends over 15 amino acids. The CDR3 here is CASSQDRGLANIQYF. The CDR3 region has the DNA TGTGCCAGCAGCCAGGACAGGGGGCTAGCAAACATTCAGTACTTC.